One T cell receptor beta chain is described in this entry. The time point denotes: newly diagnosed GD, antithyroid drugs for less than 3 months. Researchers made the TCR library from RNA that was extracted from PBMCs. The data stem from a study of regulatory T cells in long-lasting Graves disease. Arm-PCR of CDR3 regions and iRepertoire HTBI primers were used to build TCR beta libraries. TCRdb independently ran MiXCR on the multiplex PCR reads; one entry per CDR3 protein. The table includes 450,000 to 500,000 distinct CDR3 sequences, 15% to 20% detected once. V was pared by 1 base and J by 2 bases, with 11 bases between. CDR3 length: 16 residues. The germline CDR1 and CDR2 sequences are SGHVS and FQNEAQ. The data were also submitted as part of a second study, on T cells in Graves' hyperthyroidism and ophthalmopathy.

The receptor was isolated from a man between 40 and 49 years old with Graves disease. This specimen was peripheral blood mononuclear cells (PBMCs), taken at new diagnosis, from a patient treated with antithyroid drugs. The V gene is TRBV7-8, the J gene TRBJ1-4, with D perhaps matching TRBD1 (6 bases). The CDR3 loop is CASSLVIGQTNEKLFF. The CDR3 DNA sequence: TGTGCCAGCAGCTTAGTGATCGGACAGACTAATGAAAAACTGTTTTTT.